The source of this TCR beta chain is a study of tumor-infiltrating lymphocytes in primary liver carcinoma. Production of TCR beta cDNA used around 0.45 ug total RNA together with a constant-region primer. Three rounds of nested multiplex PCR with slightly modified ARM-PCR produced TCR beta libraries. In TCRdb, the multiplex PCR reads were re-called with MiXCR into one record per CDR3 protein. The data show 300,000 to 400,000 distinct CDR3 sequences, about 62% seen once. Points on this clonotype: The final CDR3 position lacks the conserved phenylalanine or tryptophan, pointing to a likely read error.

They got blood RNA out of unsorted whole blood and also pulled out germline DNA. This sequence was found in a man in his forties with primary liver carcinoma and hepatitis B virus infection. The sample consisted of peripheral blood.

CDR3 sequence reads: CASSGDPEQPQHY. DNA of the CDR3: TGTGCCAGCAGCGGGGATCCCGAACAGCCTCAGCATTAT. This chain links TRBV11-2 with TRBJ1-5; D unclear. This CDR3 comprises 13 residues. From germline, CDR1 is SGHAT and CDR2 FQNNGV.